This TCR beta chain was captured in a study of cytomegalovirus exposure and HLA in healthy donors. CDR1 and CDR2 (germline): KGHSH, LQKENI. V dropped 2 bases and J dropped 8; count of bases not matched to a gene: 14. This CDR3 region has 16 residues. With 60 Vbeta and 13 Jbeta primers, the PCR was carried out. Assay: immunoSEQ multiplex PCR; the TCRdb copy retains only in-frame clones and omits some. The data contain 180,000 or so clones, around 75% of them singletons. The sample was PBMCs. This clonotype originated in a woman in her thirties or forties in good health and CMV-seropositive. The rearrangement links TRBV18 to TRBJ1-2; TRBD1 aligns across 7 bases. The CDR3 bases are TGTGCCAGCTCACCAAATCAGTCGGGCAGGGGGTTCGGCTACACCTTC. The encoded protein is CASSPNQSGRGFGYTF.